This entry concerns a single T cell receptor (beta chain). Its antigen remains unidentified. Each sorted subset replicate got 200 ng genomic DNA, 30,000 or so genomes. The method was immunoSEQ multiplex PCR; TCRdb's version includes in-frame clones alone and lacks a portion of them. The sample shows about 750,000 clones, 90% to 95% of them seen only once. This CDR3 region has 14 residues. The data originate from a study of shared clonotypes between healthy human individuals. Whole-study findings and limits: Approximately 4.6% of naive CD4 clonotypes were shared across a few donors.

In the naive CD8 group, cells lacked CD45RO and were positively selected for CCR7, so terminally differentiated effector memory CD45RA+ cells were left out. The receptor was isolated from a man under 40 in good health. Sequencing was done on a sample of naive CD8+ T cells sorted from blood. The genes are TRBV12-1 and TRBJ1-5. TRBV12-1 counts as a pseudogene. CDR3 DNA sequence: TGTGCCAGCAGCTTTCGGACGGCAGTTTTTCCCCAGCATTTT. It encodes CASSFRTAVFPQHF.